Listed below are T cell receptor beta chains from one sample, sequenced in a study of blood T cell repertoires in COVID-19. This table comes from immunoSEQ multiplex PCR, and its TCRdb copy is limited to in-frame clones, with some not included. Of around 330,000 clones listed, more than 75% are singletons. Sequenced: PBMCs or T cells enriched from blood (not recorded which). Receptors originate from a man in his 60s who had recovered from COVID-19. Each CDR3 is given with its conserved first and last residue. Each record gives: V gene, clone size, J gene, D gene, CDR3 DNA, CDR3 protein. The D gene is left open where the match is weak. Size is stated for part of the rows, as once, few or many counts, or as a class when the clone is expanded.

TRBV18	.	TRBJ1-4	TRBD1	TGTGCCAGCTCACTACGGACAGGGCAGACTGAAAAACTGTTTTTT	CASSLRTGQTEKLFF
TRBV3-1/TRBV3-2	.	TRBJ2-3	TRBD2	TGTGCCAGACCCGGTAACTCTAGCGGGATGGGAGATACGCAGTATTTT	CARPGNSSGMGDTQYF
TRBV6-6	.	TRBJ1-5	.	TGTGCCAGCAGTTACTCGTCCGGGGGGTACCCTCAGCCCCAGCATTTT	CASSYSSGGYPQPQHF
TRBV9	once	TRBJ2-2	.	TGTGCCAGCCGGGGCGGGGCTAACACCGGGGAGCTGTTTTTT	CASRGGANTGELFF
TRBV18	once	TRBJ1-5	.	TGTGCCAGCTCGTACGGACAGTACAATCAGCCCCAGCATTTT	CASSYGQYNQPQHF
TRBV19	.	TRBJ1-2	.	TGTGCCAGTAGTCCTCCCGAGGTCCGGTACTATGGCTACACCTTC	CASSPPEVRYYGYTF
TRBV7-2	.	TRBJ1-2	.	TGTGCCAGCAGCTTACGGAGGGGCTACACCTTC	CASSLRRGYTF
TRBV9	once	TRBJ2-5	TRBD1	TGTGCCAGCAGCGAATCTACGACAGGGGATTGGGAGACCCAGTACTTC	CASSESTTGDWETQYF
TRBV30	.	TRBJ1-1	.	TGTGCCTGGAGTCGGGGGGCCGGGACTGAAGCTTTCTTT	CAWSRGAGTEAFF
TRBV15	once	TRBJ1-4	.	TGTGCCACCAGCAGAGATGCCACAGCGGTTAATGAAAAACTGTTTTTT	CATSRDATAVNEKLFF
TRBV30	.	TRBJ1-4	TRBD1	TGTGCCTGGGGCCGGGACAGTTCAGAAAAACTGTTTTTT	CAWGRDSSEKLFF
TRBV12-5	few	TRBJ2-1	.	TGTGCTAGTGGTTTTAGCAAGAACAGACAGGATTTCTCCTACAATGAGCAGTTCTTC	CASGFSKNRQDFSYNEQFF
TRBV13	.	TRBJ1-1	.	TGTGCCAGCAGCTTGTCTGGCGGAGGGAACACTGAAGCTTTCTTT	CASSLSGGGNTEAFF
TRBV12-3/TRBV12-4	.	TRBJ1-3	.	TGTGCCACCGGAGGGAGCACTGGAAACACCATATATTTT	CATGGSTGNTIYF
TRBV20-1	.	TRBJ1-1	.	TGCAGTGCTAGTAAAGCCATGAACACTGAAGCTTTCTTT	CSASKAMNTEAFF
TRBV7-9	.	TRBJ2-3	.	TGTGCCAGCAGCTTACCTGATACGCAGTATTTT	CASSLPDTQYF
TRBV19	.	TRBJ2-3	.	TGTGCCAGTAGTATGGCTCACAGACCTAGCACAGATACGCAGTATTTT	CASSMAHRPSTDTQYF
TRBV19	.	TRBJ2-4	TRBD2	TGTGCCAGTAGTATTCGGGAACTAGCGGGAGGGCCCAAAATACCCAAATACTTC	CASSIRELAGGPKIPKYF
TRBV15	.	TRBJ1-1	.	TGTGCCACCAGCAGAGACCGTTTAAAGGACGGTCGAGGGTACACTGAAGCTTTCTTT	CATSRDRLKDGRGYTEAFF
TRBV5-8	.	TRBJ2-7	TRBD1	TGTGCCAGCAGCTTCGGGACAGGAGCCTACGAGCAGTACTTC	CASSFGTGAYEQYF
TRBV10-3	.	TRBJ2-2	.	TGTGCCATCGGAACGCCGGAGACCGGGGAGCTGTTTTTT	CAIGTPETGELFF
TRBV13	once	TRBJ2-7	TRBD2	TGTGCCAGCAGCTTAGAATTGGTTGGCCTAGCGGGGGACAAGACCTACGAGCAGTACTTC	CASSLELVGLAGDKTYEQYF
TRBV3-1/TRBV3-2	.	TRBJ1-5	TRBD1	TGTGCCAGCAGCCCAGGGACAGACAATCAGCCCCAGCATTTT	CASSPGTDNQPQHF
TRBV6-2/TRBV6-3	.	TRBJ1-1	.	TGTGCCAGCAGTTACTTTTTATACACTGAAGCTTTCTTT	CASSYFLYTEAFF
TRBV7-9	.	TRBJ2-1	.	TGTGCCAGCAGCGCCTCCAGGGCCCGAAGAAGCTACAATGAGCAGTTCTTC	CASSASRARRSYNEQFF
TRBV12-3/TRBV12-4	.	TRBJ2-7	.	TGTGCCAGCAGTATGAGGGTCTGGGACGAGCAGTACTTC	CASSMRVWDEQYF
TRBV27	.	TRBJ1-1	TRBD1	TGTGCCAGCAGCCGAGGACAGGGTGGATTGGGCACTGAAGCTTTCTTT	CASSRGQGGLGTEAFF
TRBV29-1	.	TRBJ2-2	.	TGCAGCGTTGATTCGTACGGGGAGCTGTTTTTT	CSVDSYGELFF
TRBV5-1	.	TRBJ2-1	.	TGCGCCAGCAGTAAGGGGGAGCGCTACAATGAGCAGTTCTTC	CASSKGERYNEQFF
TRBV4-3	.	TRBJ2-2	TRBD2	TGCGCCAGCAGCCAAGATTGGAGCGGGGGGAACACCGGGGAGCTGTTTTTT	CASSQDWSGGNTGELFF
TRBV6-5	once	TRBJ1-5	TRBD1	TGTGCCAGCAGTTACGCCACGACAGGGGGCGATCAGCCCCAGCATTTT	CASSYATTGGDQPQHF
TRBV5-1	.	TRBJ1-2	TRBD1	TGCGCCAGCAGCTTGGACAGGGGTGGTCGAGGCTACACCTTC	CASSLDRGGRGYTF
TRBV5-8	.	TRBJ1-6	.	TGTGCCAGCAGCTTGCGAAGTCGAGGATCACCCCTCCACTTT	CASSLRSRGSPLHF
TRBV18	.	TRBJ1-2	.	TGTGCCAGCTCACCACCGGGGGGCTATGGCTACACCTTC	CASSPPGGYGYTF
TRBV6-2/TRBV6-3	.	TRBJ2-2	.	TGTGCCAGCAGTTTCGCTCCGGGACAATCCACCGGGGAGCTGTTTTTT	CASSFAPGQSTGELFF
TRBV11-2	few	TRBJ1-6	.	TGTGCCAGCAGCTTGACATCCAATAATTCACCCCTCCACTTT	CASSLTSNNSPLHF
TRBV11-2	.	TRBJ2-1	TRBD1	TGTGCCAGCATTGGACAGGAGTCCTACAATGAGCAGTTCTTC	CASIGQESYNEQFF
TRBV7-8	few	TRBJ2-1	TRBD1	TGTGCCAGCAGCTTAGGAATCGGGGACAGGGTCAATGAGCAGTTCTTC	CASSLGIGDRVNEQFF
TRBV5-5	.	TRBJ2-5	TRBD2	TGTGCCAGCAGCCTTACTAGCGGGGGGGACGAGGAGACCCAGTACTTC	CASSLTSGGDEETQYF
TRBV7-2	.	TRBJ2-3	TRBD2	TGTGCCAGCAGCGCGGGGACTAGCGGACCCACAGATACGCAGTATTTT	CASSAGTSGPTDTQYF
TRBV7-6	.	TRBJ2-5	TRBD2	TGTGCCAGCAGCTACGGAAGCGGGAGAGACGAAGAGACCCAGTACTTC	CASSYGSGRDEETQYF
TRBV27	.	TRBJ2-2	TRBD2	TGTGCCAGCAGTCGTTCGGTAGCGGGGAACACCGGGGAGCTGTTTTTT	CASSRSVAGNTGELFF